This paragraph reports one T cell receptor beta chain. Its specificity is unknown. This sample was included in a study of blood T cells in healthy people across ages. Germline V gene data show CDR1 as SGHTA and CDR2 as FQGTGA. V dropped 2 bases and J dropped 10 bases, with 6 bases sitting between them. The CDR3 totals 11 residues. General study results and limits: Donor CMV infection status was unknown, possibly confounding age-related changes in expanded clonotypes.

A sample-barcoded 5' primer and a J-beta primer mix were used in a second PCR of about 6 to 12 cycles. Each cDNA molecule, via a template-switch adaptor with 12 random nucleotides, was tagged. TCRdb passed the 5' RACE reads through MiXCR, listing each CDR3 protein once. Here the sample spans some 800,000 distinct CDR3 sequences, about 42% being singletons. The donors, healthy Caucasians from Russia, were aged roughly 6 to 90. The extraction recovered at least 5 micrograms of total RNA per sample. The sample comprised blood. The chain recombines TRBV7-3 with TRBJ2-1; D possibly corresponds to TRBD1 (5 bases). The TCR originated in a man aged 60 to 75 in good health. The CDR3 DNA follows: TGTGCCAGCAGCTTAGGGGCCGAGCAGTTCTTC. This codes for CASSLGAEQFF.